This TCR beta chain stems from a study of T cells after yellow fever vaccination. Study in general: The fractions with low cell numbers were processed using SMART-Seq v4 Ultra Low Input. Study results and caveats: Most clones from primary vaccination resurfaced after the booster (about 95% CD4, over 75% CD8). The bulk population could contribute abundant contaminating clonotypes to FACS-sorted repertoires.

Making TCR cDNA involved 5'RACE template switching, which added UMIs and a universal primer site. TCRdb re-derived calls from the 5' RACE reads in MiXCR, one entry per CDR3 protein. The table shows about 350,000 distinct CDR3 sequences, with roughly an eighth occurring only once. V lost 5 bases to trimming and J lost 8 bases, with 18 bases between them. The CDR3 is made up of 14 amino acids. In germline, CDR1 is SGHTA, CDR2 FQGTGA. This clonotype was found a few times. Antigen unknown. Sequenced here: CD4+ T cells sorted from PBMCs, sampled 15 days after the yellow fever booster vaccination. The chain is built from TRBV7-3 and TRBJ1-2; maybe TRBD1 (5 bases). This clonotype was sampled from a man aged 18 to 30 who received the YFV17D yellow fever vaccine. CDR3 sequence: CASSPREGSGGYTF. CDR3 nucleotides: TGTGCCAGCAGCCCCAGAGAGGGGAGTGGAGGCTACACCTTC.